Shown below are 23 T cell receptor beta chains from a single sample sequenced in a study of cytotoxic CD8 clonotypes in ibrutinib-treated CLL. The method was immunoSEQ multiplex PCR; TCRdb's version includes in-frame clones alone and lacks a portion of them. The sample lists approximately 200,000 clones; approximately 72% were seen once. The sequences come from PBMCs, collected after 24 months of ibrutinib treatment. Receptors were obtained from a human donor with chronic lymphocytic leukemia.

The chain carries TRBV13 and TRBJ2-7, with D hard to call. Trimming shortened V by 1 base and J by 2 bases, and 9 bases separated the two germline ends. The CDR3 spans 14 residues. Germline CDR1 is PRHDT and CDR2 is FYEKMQ (reference sequence). This CDR3 is CASSLVREAYEQYF. CDR3 DNA: TGTGCCAGCAGCTTAGTCAGAGAAGCCTACGAGCAGTACTTC.

The CDR3 loop reads CASSLDTDTQYF. The CDR3 DNA is TGTGCCAGCAGCTTGGACACAGATACGCAGTATTTT. The J gene is TRBJ2-3, the V gene TRBV5-6; no clear D gene. The CDR3 extends over 12 amino acids. Looked up from germline, CDR1 is SGHDT and CDR2 is YYEEEE. Trimming removed 0 bases from V and 2 bases from J, with 1 base in between.

V usage is TRBV7-8 and J usage is TRBJ2-7; D might be TRBD1 or TRBD2, each matching 5 bases. This CDR3 spans 14 amino acids. With 1 base removed from V and 3 bases from J, the gap between germline ends came to 10 bases. CDR1 is SGHVS, CDR2 FQNEAQ, per germline. The CDR3: CASSLGDRGYEQYF. CDR3 coding DNA: TGTGCCAGCAGCTTAGGGGACCGAGGCTACGAGCAGTACTTC.

The V gene is TRBV20-1, the J gene TRBJ2-1; D is unclear. The CDR3 consists of 11 residues. Germline V lookup: CDR1 DFQATT, CDR2 SNEGSKA (reference sequence). V lost 5 bases to trimming and J lost 9 bases, with 11 bases between them. The chain's CDR3 is CSALLYAEQFF. The CDR3 DNA sequence: TGCAGTGCTCTCCTTTATGCTGAGCAGTTCTTC.

This clone was seen a single time. J is TRBJ2-1 and V is TRBV20-1, with 7 bases aligning to TRBD2. The CDR3 is 11 amino acids. Germline CDR1 reads DFQATT; CDR2 reads SNEGSKA (reference sequence). The V segment lost 5 bases and the J segment 12 bases; nucleotides outside the gene matches: 7. The CDR3 DNA reads as TGCAGTGCTCAAGGACTAGGCGTGCAGTTCTTC. Protein product: CSAQGLGVQFF.

This clone occurred a few times. V gene TRBV5-1 combines with J gene TRBJ2-3, with D tentatively TRBD2 (6 bases). Germline assignment: CDR1 SGHRS and CDR2 YFSETQ. The CDR3 sequence is 17 residues long. The V and J ends lost 4 bases and 2 bases respectively, with 20 bases between them. The CDR3 loop reads CASSLGGGGGTTDTQYF. The CDR3 bases are TGCGCCAGCAGCCTTGGTGGGGGAGGCGGTACCACAGATACGCAGTATTTT.

The chain combines TRBV29-1 with TRBJ2-1, with TRBD1 as a possible D gene (6 bases). V was cut by 5 bases and J by 3 bases, with 11 bases left in between. CDR3 length: 13 amino acids. Germline CDR1 and CDR2: SQVTM and ANQGSEA. The CDR3 spells CSVLTGSYNEQFF. CDR3 DNA: TGCAGCGTTTTAACAGGGAGCTACAATGAGCAGTTCTTC.

The V call is TRBV28, the J call TRBJ1-3; 9 bases align to TRBD1. V was pared by 5 bases and J by 5 bases, with 7 bases of the junction left unmatched. The CDR3 contains 15 residues. In germline, CDR1 is MDHEN, CDR2 SYDVKM. The CDR3 loop reads CASSGDGTGRNTIYF. The CDR3 nucleotides are TGTGCCAGCAGTGGGGACGGGACAGGGAGAAACACCATATATTTT.

This clone turned up a few times. V and J are TRBV4-1 and TRBJ2-1; 7 bases map to TRBD2. V shed 4 bases, J shed 9 bases, and the junction held 0 bases outside the gene matches. CDR1 and CDR2 (germline): MGHRA, YSYEKL. This CDR3 region has 11 residues. The DNA of the CDR3 is TGCGCCAGCAGCCCGGGGGGTGAGCAGTTCTTC. Translated: CASSPGGEQFF.

CDR3 DNA sequence: TGTGCCAGCAGCTACCTAGGACAGGGGGACACTGAAGCTTTCTTT. Residues: CASSYLGQGDTEAFF. The chain carries TRBV7-2 and TRBJ1-1; 10 nucleotides align to TRBD1. The CDR3 runs 15 residues. J gave up 3 bases and V 4 bases, and 5 bases lay outside the gene matches. Germline values: CDR1 SGHTA, CDR2 FQGNSA.

This chain uses TRBV15 with TRBJ2-3; possible D gene TRBD2, 6 bases. Germline values: CDR1 LNHNV, CDR2 YYDKDF (reference sequence). Trimming cost V 5 bases and J 0 bases, with 9 bases left between them. This CDR3 region has 14 residues. CDR3 DNA sequence: TGTGCCACCAGCGAGGGGAGGAGCACAGATACGCAGTATTTT. Residues: CATSEGRSTDTQYF.

J is TRBJ1-1 and V is TRBV6-5; D is uncertain. CDR1 and CDR2 (germline): MNHEY, SVGAGI. The CDR3 is made up of 13 amino acids. V was trimmed by 2 bases and J by 5 bases, leaving 9 bases between them. As DNA, the CDR3 is TGTGCCAGCAGTTACCTTACTATGACTGAAGCTTTCTTT. Protein sequence: CASSYLTMTEAFF.

This clone was seen once. The chain is built from TRBV11-2 and TRBJ2-1; unclear D gene. CDR1 and CDR2 from the germline V gene are SGHAT and FQNNGV. CDR3 length: 14 residues. V was pared by 3 bases and J by 4 bases, with 10 bases between. The CDR3 bases are TGTGCCAGCAGCTTTGAGAGTGGGTACAATGAGCAGTTCTTC. Its translation: CASSFESGYNEQFF.

The table lists this clone with a count of one. The chain carries TRBV7-2 and TRBJ1-3; no clear D gene. The CDR3 is 15 residues long. Germline CDR1 is SGHTA and CDR2 is FQGNSA. Trimming took off 2 bases at V and 4 bases at J, with 12 bases between the two ends. The CDR3 here is CASSLSMGTGNTIYF. The CDR3 nucleotides read TGTGCCAGCAGCTTAAGCATGGGAACCGGAAACACCATATATTTT.

The V and J genes are TRBV19 and TRBJ1-2; 8 positions agree with TRBD1. Germline V lookup: CDR1 LNHDA, CDR2 SQIVND (reference sequence). V was pared by 4 bases and J by 5 bases, with 9 bases of the junction left unmatched. The CDR3 loop spans 15 amino acids. The CDR3 coding sequence is TGTGCCAGTAGTAGCACCGGGACAGGATATTATGGCTACACCTTC. Translated, it gives CASSSTGTGYYGYTF.

The rearrangement joins TRBV7-9 to TRBJ2-7; 10 bases match TRBD2. With V trimmed by 5 bases and J by 4 bases, 8 bases remained unmatched. The CDR3 covers 15 residues. Germline V gene sequence: CDR1 SEHNR, CDR2 FQNEAQ (reference sequence). The DNA for the CDR3 is TGTGCCAGCAGCGACCCTAGCGGGAGAGGATACGAGCAGTACTTC. The encoded protein is CASSDPSGRGYEQYF.

The rearrangement uses TRBV9 and TRBJ2-1, with D tentatively TRBD1 (6 bases). V dropped 4 bases and J dropped 9 bases, with 14 bases sitting between them. The CDR3 spans 13 residues. Germline V gives CDR1 SGDLS, CDR2 YYNGEE. CDR3 in amino acids: CASSIQGLAEQFF. The CDR3 DNA sequence: TGTGCCAGCAGCATCCAGGGGTTGGCTGAGCAGTTCTTC.

The V gene is TRBV5-6, the J gene TRBJ1-5; a weak D match, TRBD1 (6 bases). Germline assignment: CDR1 SGHDT and CDR2 YYEEEE. The CDR3 has 15 residues. The ends were cut back, 4 bases at V and 5 bases at J, with 16 bases in the middle. The CDR3 DNA is TGTGCCAGCAGCCCGGCTGGGGGGCGGCATCAGCCCCAGCATTTT. It codes for CASSPAGGRHQPQHF.

This clone was seen once. This chain joins TRBV9 and TRBJ1-4, with D unresolved. CDR3 length: 17 residues. CDR1 is SGDLS, CDR2 YYNGEE, per germline. Trimming took 4 bases from V and 4 from J, leaving 20 bases between them. In DNA, the CDR3 is TGTGCCAGCAGCACAAGTGGGCCCCGCAAGTATAATGAAAAACTGTTTTTT. It is translated as CASSTSGPRKYNEKLFF.

The V gene is TRBV11-2, the J gene TRBJ2-7; D is uncertain. Germline CDR1 reads SGHAT; CDR2 reads FQNNGV. The CDR3 is 14 amino acids. V dropped 0 bases and J dropped 4 bases, with 10 bases sitting between them. The CDR3 DNA is TGTGCCAGCAGCTTAGAGGTCGGCCGTTACGAGCAGTACTTC. Its protein is CASSLEVGRYEQYF.

The count of this clone is one. The rearrangement links TRBV2 to TRBJ2-1; no definite D call. The CDR3 sequence is 14 residues long. Germline V gene sequence: CDR1 SNHLY, CDR2 FYNNEI. The germline V and J ends were trimmed by 3 bases and 9 bases, with 15 bases remaining between them. CDR3 loop: CASSEDQPGSEQFF. CDR3 nucleotide sequence: TGTGCCAGCAGTGAGGACCAGCCGGGCAGTGAGCAGTTCTTC.

This clone was observed a few times. The chain combines TRBV6-6 with TRBJ2-1; D gene uncertain. The V and J ends lost 4 bases and 8 bases respectively, with 12 bases between them. The germline CDR1 and CDR2 sequences are MNHNY and SVGAGI (reference sequence). CDR3 length: 13 residues. The CDR3 here is CASSWRFGDEQFF. In DNA, the CDR3 is TGTGCCAGCAGTTGGCGTTTTGGGGATGAGCAGTTCTTC.

This chain links TRBV9 with TRBJ2-1, with D perhaps TRBD2 (5 bases). Germline V gene lookup returns CDR1 SGDLS and CDR2 YYNGEE. This CDR3 comprises 18 residues. Deletions cut 3 bases from V and 0 bases from J, with 19 bases between. The CDR3 is CASSGSGMAISSYNEQFF. For the CDR3, the DNA is TGTGCCAGCAGCGGAAGCGGCATGGCCATCAGCTCCTACAATGAGCAGTTCTTC.